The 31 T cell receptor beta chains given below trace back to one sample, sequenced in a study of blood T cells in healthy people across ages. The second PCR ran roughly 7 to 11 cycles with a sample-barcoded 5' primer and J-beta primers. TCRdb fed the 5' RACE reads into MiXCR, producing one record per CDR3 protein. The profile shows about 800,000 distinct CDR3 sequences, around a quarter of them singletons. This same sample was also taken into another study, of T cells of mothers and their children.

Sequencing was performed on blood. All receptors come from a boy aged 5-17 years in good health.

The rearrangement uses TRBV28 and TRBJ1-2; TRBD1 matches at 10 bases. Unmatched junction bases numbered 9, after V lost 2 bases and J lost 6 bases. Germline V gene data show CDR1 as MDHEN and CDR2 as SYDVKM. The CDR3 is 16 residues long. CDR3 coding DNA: TGTGCCAGCAGTTTACTCGACCGACAGGGGGCTAATGGCTACACCTTC. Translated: CASSLLDRQGANGYTF.

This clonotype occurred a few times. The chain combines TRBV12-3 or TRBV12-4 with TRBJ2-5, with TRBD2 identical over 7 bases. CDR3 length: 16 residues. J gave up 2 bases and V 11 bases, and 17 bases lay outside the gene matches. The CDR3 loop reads CAGRTRTRWGQETQYF. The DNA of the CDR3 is TGTGCCGGACGGACTAGGACGAGGTGGGGTCAAGAGACCCAGTACTTC.

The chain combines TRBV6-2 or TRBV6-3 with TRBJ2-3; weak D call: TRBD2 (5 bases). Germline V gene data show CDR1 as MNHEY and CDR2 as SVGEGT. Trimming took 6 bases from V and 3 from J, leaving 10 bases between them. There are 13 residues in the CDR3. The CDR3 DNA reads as TGTGCCAGCAGATTGGACTCTACAGATACGCAGTATTTT. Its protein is CASRLDSTDTQYF.

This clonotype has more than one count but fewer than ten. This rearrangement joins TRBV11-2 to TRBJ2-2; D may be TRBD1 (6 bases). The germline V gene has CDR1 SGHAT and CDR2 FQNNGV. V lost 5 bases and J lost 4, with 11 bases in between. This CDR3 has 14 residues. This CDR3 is CASSPGQFTGELFF. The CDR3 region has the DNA TGTGCCAGCAGCCCCGGACAGTTCACCGGGGAGCTGTTTTTT.

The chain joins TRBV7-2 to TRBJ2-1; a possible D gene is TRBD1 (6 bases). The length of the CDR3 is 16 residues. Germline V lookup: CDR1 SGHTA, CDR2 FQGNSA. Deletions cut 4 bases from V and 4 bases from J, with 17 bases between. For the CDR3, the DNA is TGTGCCAGCAGCTCCATCTCCGGGACACATTACAATGAGCAGTTCTTC. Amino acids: CASSSISGTHYNEQFF.

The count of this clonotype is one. The CDR3 nucleotides read TGCGCCAGCAGCCAAGAATTGAAGTCGCTCGGAAACACCATATATTTT. It translates to CASSQELKSLGNTIYF. The V call is TRBV4-3, the J call TRBJ1-3; the D is unclear. CDR3 length: 16 amino acids. CDR1 is LGHNA, CDR2 YSLEER, per germline. V was shortened by 0 bases and J by 4 bases, with 13 bases between the two germline ends.

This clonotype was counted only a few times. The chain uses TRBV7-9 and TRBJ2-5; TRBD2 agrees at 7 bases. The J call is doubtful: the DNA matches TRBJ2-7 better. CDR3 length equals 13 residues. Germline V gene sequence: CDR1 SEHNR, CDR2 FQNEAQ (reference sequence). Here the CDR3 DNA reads TGTGCCAGCAGCCCCACAGCGGGGTCCGAGCAGTACTTC. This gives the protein CASSPTAGSEQYF.

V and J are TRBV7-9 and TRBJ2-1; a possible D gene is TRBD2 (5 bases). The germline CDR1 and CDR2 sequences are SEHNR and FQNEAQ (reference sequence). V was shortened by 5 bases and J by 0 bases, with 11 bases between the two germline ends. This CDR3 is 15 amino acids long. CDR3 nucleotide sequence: TGTGCCAGCAGCGGACGGGATTACTCCTACAATGAGCAGTTCTTC. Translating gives CASSGRDYSYNEQFF.

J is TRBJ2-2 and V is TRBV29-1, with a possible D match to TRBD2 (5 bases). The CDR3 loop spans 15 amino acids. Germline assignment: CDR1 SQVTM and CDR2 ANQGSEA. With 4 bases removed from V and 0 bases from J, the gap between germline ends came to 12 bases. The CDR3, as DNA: TGCAGCGTTGGATCAGCGGAGGCGAACACCGGGGAGCTGTTTTTT. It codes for CSVGSAEANTGELFF.

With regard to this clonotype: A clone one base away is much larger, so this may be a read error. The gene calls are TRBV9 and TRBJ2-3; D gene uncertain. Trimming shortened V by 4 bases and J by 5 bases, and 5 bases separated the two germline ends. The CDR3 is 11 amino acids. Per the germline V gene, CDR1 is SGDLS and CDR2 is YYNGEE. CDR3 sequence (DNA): TGTGCCAGCAGCAAACTAGATACGCAGTATTTT. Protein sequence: CASSKLDTQYF. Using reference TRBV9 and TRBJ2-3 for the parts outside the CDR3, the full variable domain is DSGVTQTPKHLITATGQRVTLRCSPRSGDLSVYWYQQSLDQGLQFLIQYYNGEERAKGNILERFSAQQFPDLHSELNLSSLELGDSALYFCASSKLDTQYFGPGTRLTVL.

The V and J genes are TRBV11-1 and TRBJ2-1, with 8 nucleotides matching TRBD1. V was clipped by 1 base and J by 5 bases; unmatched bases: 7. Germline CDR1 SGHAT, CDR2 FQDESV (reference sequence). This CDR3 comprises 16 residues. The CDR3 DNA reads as TGTGCCAGCAGCTTAGGGACAGGGAAAATGGACAATGAGCAGTTCTTC. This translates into CASSLGTGKMDNEQFF.

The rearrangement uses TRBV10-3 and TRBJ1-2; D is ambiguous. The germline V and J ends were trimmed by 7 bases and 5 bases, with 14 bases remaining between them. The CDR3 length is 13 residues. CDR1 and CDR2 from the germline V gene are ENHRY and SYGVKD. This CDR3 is CAIKPGQKYGYTF. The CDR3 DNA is TGTGCCATCAAGCCAGGTCAAAAGTATGGCTACACCTTC.

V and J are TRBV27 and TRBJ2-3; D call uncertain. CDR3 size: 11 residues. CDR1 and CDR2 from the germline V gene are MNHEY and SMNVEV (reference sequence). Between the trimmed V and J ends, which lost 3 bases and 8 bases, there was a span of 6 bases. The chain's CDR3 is CASSFGVTQYF. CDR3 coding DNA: TGTGCCAGCAGTTTTGGGGTTACGCAGTATTTT.

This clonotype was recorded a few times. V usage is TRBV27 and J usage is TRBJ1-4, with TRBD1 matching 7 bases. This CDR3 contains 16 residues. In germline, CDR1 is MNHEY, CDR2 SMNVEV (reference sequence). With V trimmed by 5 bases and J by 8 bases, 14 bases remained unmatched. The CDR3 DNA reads TGTGCCAGCAGTCCCAGGGGGGGGGGAGTTGGAGAAAAACTGTTTTTT. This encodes CASSPRGGGVGEKLFF.

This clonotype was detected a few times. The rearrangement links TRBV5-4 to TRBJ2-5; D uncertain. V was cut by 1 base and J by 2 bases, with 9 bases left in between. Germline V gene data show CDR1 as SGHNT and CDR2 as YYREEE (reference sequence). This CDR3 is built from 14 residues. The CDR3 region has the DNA TGTGCCAGCAGCTTGTATGCGAGACAAGAGACCCAGTACTTC. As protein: CASSLYARQETQYF. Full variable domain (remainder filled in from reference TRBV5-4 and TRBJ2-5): ETGVTQSPTHLIKTRGQQVTLRCSSQSGHNTVSWYQQALGQGPQFIFQYYREEENGRGNFPPRFSGLQFPNYSSELNVNALELDDSALYLCASSLYARQETQYFGPGTRLLVL.

CDR3 coding DNA: TGTGCCAGCAGTGCGACAGGGATTCGTTGGCTCCCCGCAAACACAGATACGCAGTATTTT. Its protein product is CASSATGIRWLPANTDTQYF. The chain has TRBV27 and TRBJ2-3; 7 bases agree with TRBD1. The CDR3 is 20 residues long. Germline values: CDR1 MNHEY, CDR2 SMNVEV (reference sequence). Trimming removed 5 bases from V and 2 bases from J; junction bases left unmatched: 22.

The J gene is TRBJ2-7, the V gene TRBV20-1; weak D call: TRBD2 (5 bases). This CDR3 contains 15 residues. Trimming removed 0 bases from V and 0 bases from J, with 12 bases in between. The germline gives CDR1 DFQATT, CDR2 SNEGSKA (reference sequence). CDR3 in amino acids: CSARDVRGSSYEQYF. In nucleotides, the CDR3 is TGCAGTGCTAGAGATGTACGGGGTAGCTCCTACGAGCAGTACTTC.

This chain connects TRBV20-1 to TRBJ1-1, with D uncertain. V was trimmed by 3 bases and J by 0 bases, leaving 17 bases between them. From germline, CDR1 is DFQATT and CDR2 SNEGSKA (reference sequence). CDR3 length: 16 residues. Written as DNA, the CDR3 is TGCAGTGCTAGTTTCACCCTCAGGTCTATGAACACTGAAGCTTTCTTT. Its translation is CSASFTLRSMNTEAFF.

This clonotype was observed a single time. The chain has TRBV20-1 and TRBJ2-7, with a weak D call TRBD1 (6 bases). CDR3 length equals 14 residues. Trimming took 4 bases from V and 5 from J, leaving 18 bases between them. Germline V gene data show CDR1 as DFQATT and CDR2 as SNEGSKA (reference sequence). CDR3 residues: CSATRQDRAHEQYF. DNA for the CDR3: TGCAGTGCTACCCGACAGGATAGGGCCCACGAGCAGTACTTC.

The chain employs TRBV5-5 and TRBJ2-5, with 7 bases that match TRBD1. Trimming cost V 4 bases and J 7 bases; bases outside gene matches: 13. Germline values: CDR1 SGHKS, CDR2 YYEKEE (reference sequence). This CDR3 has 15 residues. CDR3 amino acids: CASSRYWTGEATQYF. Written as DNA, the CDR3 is TGTGCCAGCAGCCGCTATTGGACAGGCGAGGCGACCCAGTACTTC.

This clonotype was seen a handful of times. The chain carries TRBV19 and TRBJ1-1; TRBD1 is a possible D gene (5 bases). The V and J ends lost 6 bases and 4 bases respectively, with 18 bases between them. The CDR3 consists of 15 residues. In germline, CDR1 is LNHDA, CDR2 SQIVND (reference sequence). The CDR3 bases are TGTGCCAGTAGCCTCTCTACCCTCGGGGGCACTGAAGCTTTCTTT. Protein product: CASSLSTLGGTEAFF.

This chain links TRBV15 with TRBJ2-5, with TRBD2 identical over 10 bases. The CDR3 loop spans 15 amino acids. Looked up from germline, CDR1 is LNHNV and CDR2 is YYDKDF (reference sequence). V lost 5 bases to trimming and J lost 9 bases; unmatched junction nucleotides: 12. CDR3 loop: CATSLSSGSGEAQYF. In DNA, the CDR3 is TGTGCCACCAGCCTTTCTAGCGGGAGTGGGGAGGCCCAGTACTTC.

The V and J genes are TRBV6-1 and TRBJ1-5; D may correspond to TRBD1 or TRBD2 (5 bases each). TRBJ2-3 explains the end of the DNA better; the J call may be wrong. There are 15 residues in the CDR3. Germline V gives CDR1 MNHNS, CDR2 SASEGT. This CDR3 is CASSALFGDDQPQYF. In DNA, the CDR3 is TGTGCCAGCAGTGCGCTCTTCGGGGACGATCAGCCCCAGTATTTT.

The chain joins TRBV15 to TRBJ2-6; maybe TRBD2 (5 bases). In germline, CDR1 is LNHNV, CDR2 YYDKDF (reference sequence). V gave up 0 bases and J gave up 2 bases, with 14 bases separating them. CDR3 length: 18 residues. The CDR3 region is CATSREWAFGAGANVLTF. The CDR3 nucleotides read TGTGCCACCAGCAGAGAGTGGGCCTTCGGGGCTGGGGCCAACGTCCTGACTTTC.

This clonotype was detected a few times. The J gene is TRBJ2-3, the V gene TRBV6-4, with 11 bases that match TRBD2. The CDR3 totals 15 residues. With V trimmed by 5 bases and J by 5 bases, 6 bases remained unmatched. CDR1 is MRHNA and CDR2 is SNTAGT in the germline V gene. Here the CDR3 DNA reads TGTGCCAGCAGTAAGACTAGCGGGGAAGTAGATACGCAGTATTTT. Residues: CASSKTSGEVDTQYF.

This chain's CDR3 is CASSSSGRDEQYF. The CDR3 DNA is TGTGCCAGCAGCTCCTCGGGCCGGGACGAGCAGTACTTC. The V gene is TRBV13, the J gene TRBJ2-5; no reliable D call. The DNA end is a closer match to TRBJ2-7, so the J assignment may be wrong. The CDR3 runs to 13 residues. CDR1 is PRHDT and CDR2 is FYEKMQ in the germline V gene (reference sequence).

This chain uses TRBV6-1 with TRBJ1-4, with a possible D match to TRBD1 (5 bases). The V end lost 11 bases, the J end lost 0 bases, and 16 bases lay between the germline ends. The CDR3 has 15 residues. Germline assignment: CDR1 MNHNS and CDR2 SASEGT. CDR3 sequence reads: CAGKRGVATNEKLFF. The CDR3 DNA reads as TGTGCCGGCAAGCGAGGGGTTGCAACTAATGAAAAACTGTTTTTT.

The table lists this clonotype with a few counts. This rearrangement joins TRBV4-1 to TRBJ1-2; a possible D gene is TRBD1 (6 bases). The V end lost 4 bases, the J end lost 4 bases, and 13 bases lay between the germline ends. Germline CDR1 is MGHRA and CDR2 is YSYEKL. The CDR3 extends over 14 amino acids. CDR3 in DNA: TGCGCCAGCAGCCCGAGACGACAGGTCTATGGCTACACCTTC. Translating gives CASSPRRQVYGYTF.

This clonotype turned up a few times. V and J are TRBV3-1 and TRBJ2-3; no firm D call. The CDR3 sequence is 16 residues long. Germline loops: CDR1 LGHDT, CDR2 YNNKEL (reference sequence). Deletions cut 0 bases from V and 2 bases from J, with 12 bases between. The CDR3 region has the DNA TGTGCCAGCAGCCAAGAGGTCGTGGGTATCACAGATACGCAGTATTTT. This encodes CASSQEVVGITDTQYF.

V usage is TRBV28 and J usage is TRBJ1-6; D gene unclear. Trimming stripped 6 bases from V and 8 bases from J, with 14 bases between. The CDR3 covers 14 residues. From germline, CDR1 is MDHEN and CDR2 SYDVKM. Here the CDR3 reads CASRGTGRDSPLHF. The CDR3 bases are TGTGCCAGCAGAGGAACCGGGAGGGATTCACCCCTCCACTTT. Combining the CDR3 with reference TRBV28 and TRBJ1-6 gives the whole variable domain DVKVTQSSRYLVKRTGEKVFLECVQDMDHENMFWYRQDPGLGLRLIYFSYDVKMKEKGDIPEGYSVSREKKERFSLILESASTNQTSMYLCASRGTGRDSPLHFGNGTRLTVT.

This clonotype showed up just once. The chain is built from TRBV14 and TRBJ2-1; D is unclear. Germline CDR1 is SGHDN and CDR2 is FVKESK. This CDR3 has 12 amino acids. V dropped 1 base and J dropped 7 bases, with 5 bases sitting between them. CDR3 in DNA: TGTGCCAGCAGCCAAGCAGGAAATGAGCAGTTCTTC. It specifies CASSQAGNEQFF.